These 19 T cell receptor beta chains originate from one sample sequenced in a study of blood T cells in healthy people across ages. Next came a second PCR, run for about 6 to 12 cycles, which used a sample-barcoded 5' primer along with a J-beta primer mix. In TCRdb, the 5' RACE reads were re-called with MiXCR into one record per CDR3 protein. The repertoire holds more than 1,000,000 distinct CDR3 sequences, with approximately 26% as singletons. The sample was also linked to a second study, of T cells of mothers and their children.

The material sequenced was blood. All receptors derive from a girl aged 2 to 9 in good health.

A few counts support this clonotype. V usage is TRBV20-1 and J usage is TRBJ2-5, with 11 bases that match TRBD2. Germline-derived CDR1 and CDR2 are DFQATT and SNEGSKA (reference sequence). This CDR3 comprises 12 residues. Trimming removed 4 bases from V and 5 bases from J; junction bases left unmatched: 0. DNA for the CDR3: TGCAGTGCTATAGCGGGGGGGGAGACCCAGTACTTC. Protein: CSAIAGGETQYF.

This clonotype showed up just once. This chain links TRBV7-2 with TRBJ1-1, with 9 bases that match TRBD1. The CDR3 is 17 amino acids. J lost 6 bases, V lost 2 bases, and 13 bases had no gene match. The germline V gene has CDR1 SGHTA and CDR2 FQGNSA. For the CDR3, the DNA is TGTGCCAGCAGCTTAAGGGTTGGGACAGGGATGAGAGCTGAAGCTTTCTTT. As protein: CASSLRVGTGMRAEAFF.

This clonotype was seen a few times. The V call is TRBV5-1, the J call TRBJ2-5; D may match TRBD1 or TRBD2 (5 bases each). V was trimmed by 5 bases and J by 0 bases, leaving 17 bases between them. There are 16 residues in the CDR3. Germline values: CDR1 SGHRS, CDR2 YFSETQ. The CDR3 loop reads CASRPGRYADQETQYF. In nucleotides, the CDR3 is TGCGCCAGCAGGCCGGGACGGTATGCCGACCAAGAGACCCAGTACTTC.

This clonotype was counted between two and nine times. The chain has TRBV6-4 and TRBJ2-5; 7 nucleotides line up with TRBD1. The tail of the sequence fits TRBJ2-1 better, so the J call may be wrong. The CDR3 covers 17 residues. Germline V CDR1 and CDR2: MRHNA, SNTAGT. CDR3 protein: CASSDTDRTGDNNEQFF. The CDR3 DNA follows: TGTGCCAGCAGTGACACGGATAGGACAGGAGATAACAATGAGCAGTTCTTC.

This chain joins TRBV4-2 and TRBJ1-4, with D maybe TRBD1 (5 bases). The CDR3 sequence is 15 residues long. Trimming pared 2 bases from V and 8 bases from J, leaving 15 bases between. Germline loops: CDR1 LGHNA, CDR2 YNFKEQ. The CDR3 region has the DNA TGTGCCAGCAGCCAATACTCCAGGGCTGGCGAAAAACTGTTTTTT. Encoded protein: CASSQYSRAGEKLFF.

The CDR3 sequence: CASSQDYRTAQADEQYF. The CDR3 bases are TGTGCCAGCAGCCAAGATTACAGGACGGCCCAGGCCGACGAGCAGTACTTC. The V call is TRBV4-2, the J call TRBJ2-7, with a possible D match to TRBD1 (5 bases). The CDR3 is 17 amino acids. The V end was cut by 0 bases, the J end by 5 bases, with 20 bases between. Germline loops: CDR1 LGHNA, CDR2 YNFKEQ.

The table lists this clonotype with a few counts. This rearrangement joins TRBV7-2 to TRBJ1-4; D call uncertain. Looked up from germline, CDR1 is SGHTA and CDR2 is FQGNSA. V was pared by 5 bases and J by 0 bases, with 13 bases between. The CDR3 length is 16 residues. Written as DNA, the CDR3 is TGTGCCAGCAGCGCCCTTACTCTTGCAACTAATGAAAAACTGTTTTTT. Translating gives CASSALTLATNEKLFF.

This sequence joins TRBV7-8 and TRBJ2-7, with TRBD2 as a possible D gene (5 bases). Trimming stripped 3 bases from V and 3 bases from J, with 15 bases between. There are 15 residues in the CDR3. The V gene's germline CDR1 is SGHVS and CDR2 FQNEAQ. In DNA form, the CDR3 reads TGTGCCAGCAGCTTTGACGGGATCGGGGACTACGAGCAGTACTTC. It encodes CASSFDGIGDYEQYF.

The V gene is TRBV28, the J gene TRBJ1-2; D is uncertain. Germline V gives CDR1 MDHEN, CDR2 SYDVKM. The CDR3 runs to 12 residues. Trimming removed 6 bases from V and 4 bases from J, with 9 bases in between. CDR3 sequence: CASSPEPYGYTF. The CDR3, as DNA: TGTGCCAGCAGCCCTGAACCCTATGGCTACACCTTC.

This clonotype was recorded a few times. J is TRBJ2-5 and V is TRBV9; possibly TRBD1 or TRBD2 for D (5 bases each). Looked up from germline, CDR1 is SGDLS and CDR2 is YYNGEE. V lost 5 bases and J 1 base, leaving 12 bases between the germline ends. This CDR3 comprises 14 residues. In DNA form, the CDR3 reads TGTGCCAGCAGTGAAGGGGACCTCCAAGAGACCCAGTACTTC. This sequence encodes CASSEGDLQETQYF.

This rearrangement joins TRBV20-1 to TRBJ2-1; D is unclear. The V gene's germline CDR1 is DFQATT and CDR2 SNEGSKA (reference sequence). Trimming cost V 3 bases and J 9 bases, with 9 bases left between them. The CDR3 loop spans 11 amino acids. CDR3 in DNA: TGCAGTGCTAGTACCCCGGGTGAGCAGTTCTTC. Protein sequence: CSASTPGEQFF.

The CDR3 sequence: CASSRHSWDVGQPQHF. Here the CDR3 DNA reads TGTGCCAGCAGTCGCCACAGCTGGGATGTCGGTCAGCCCCAGCATTTT. The genes are TRBV6-1 and TRBJ1-5; D unresolved. The germline V and J ends were trimmed by 5 bases and 6 bases, with 20 bases remaining between them. CDR3 length: 16 residues. Germline assignment: CDR1 MNHNS and CDR2 SASEGT.

The chain joins TRBV29-1 to TRBJ2-1; tentatively, D is TRBD2 (5 bases). CDR3 length: 20 amino acids. CDR1 and CDR2 (germline): SQVTM, ANQGSEA. V was cut by 3 bases and J by 0 bases, with 27 bases left in between. CDR3 coding DNA: TGCAGCGTTGAGAAGGTGGGGAGTCCAAGCTACCGAAGCTCCTACAATGAGCAGTTCTTC. It yields the protein CSVEKVGSPSYRSSYNEQFF.

In its sample, this clonotype was seen once. The V and J genes are TRBV2 and TRBJ2-5; D is unresolved. Germline CDR1 and CDR2: SNHLY and FYNNEI. The CDR3 totals 11 residues. V lost 8 bases, J lost 2 bases, and 6 bases lay in between. The CDR3 spells CASLEQETQYF. The CDR3 DNA reads TGTGCCAGCCTCGAACAAGAGACCCAGTACTTC.

CDR3 nucleotide sequence: TGCAGTGCTAGAGATAAGGGGGATCTTTCTGCAACTAATGAAAAACTGTTTTTT. This sequence encodes CSARDKGDLSATNEKLFF. The chain recombines TRBV20-1 with TRBJ1-4; D might be TRBD1 (6 bases). The CDR3 extends over 18 amino acids. The ends were cut back, 0 bases at V and 0 bases at J, with 17 bases in the middle. Germline V gene data show CDR1 as DFQATT and CDR2 as SNEGSKA (reference sequence).

This clonotype was counted a few times. The rearrangement links TRBV4-2 to TRBJ1-5, with a weak D call TRBD1 (5 bases). This CDR3 has 14 amino acids. Germline V lookup: CDR1 LGHNA, CDR2 YNFKEQ. Trimming left V 8 bases short and J 3 bases short, with 14 bases between. The CDR3 spells CASGVEGPNQPQHF. CDR3 coding DNA: TGTGCCAGCGGTGTCGAGGGGCCCAATCAGCCCCAGCATTTT.

V and J are TRBV7-9 and TRBJ1-4, with 9 bases aligning to TRBD1. CDR1 and CDR2 from the germline V gene are SEHNR and FQNEAQ (reference sequence). The CDR3 covers 17 residues. V shed 3 bases, J shed 6 bases, and the junction held 11 bases outside the gene matches. This CDR3 reads CASSFPGQGFQDEKLFF. CDR3 coding DNA: TGTGCCAGCAGCTTTCCGGGACAGGGTTTCCAGGATGAAAAACTGTTTTTT.

This clonotype appeared a few times. The chain recombines TRBV28 with TRBJ1-2; D possibly corresponds to TRBD1 (5 bases). The CDR3 spans 13 residues. Germline loops: CDR1 MDHEN, CDR2 SYDVKM. V lost 5 bases, J lost 6 bases, and 13 bases lay in between. CDR3 protein: CASSPGRIDGYTF. The CDR3 DNA reads TGTGCCAGCAGTCCGGGGCGGATAGATGGCTACACCTTC.

The V call is TRBV20-1, the J call TRBJ1-1; D gene uncertain. The CDR3 runs 11 residues. Trimming removed 5 bases from V and 4 bases from J, with 8 bases in between. Germline values: CDR1 DFQATT, CDR2 SNEGSKA (reference sequence). The CDR3 bases are TGCAGTGCTGCTGTTAGCACTGAAGCTTTCTTT. This codes for CSAAVSTEAFF.